This T cell receptor (beta chain) was sequenced for a study of cytomegalovirus exposure and HLA in healthy donors. From germline, CDR1 is MNHNS and CDR2 SASEGT. Trimming shortened V by 6 bases and J by 5 bases, and 7 bases separated the two germline ends. The CDR3 runs 11 residues. The PCR ran on 60 Vbeta and 13 Jbeta primers. Produced via immunoSEQ multiplex PCR; TCRdb's table is partial and in-frame only. The sample contains more than 75,000 clones, 84% of which appear only once. This clonotype was sampled from a young woman in good health and CMV-seropositive. V usage is TRBV6-1 and J usage is TRBJ2-5; D gene ambiguous. The sample comprised PBMCs. Here the CDR3 reads CASRSGETQYF. The CDR3 region has the DNA TGTGCCAGCAGATCAGGCGAGACCCAGTACTTC.